The 26 T cell receptor beta chains listed next were all sequenced from one sample in a study of blood T cell repertoires in COVID-19. Assay: immunoSEQ multiplex PCR; the TCRdb copy retains only in-frame clones and omits some. The table includes approximately 190,000 clones, approximately 91% detected once. The specimen was peripheral blood. Source of these receptors: a woman aged 40 to 55 who had recovered from COVID-19.

The CDR3: CASNQGFYNSPLHF. The CDR3 DNA sequence: TGTGCCAGCAACCAGGGCTTCTATAATTCACCCCTCCACTTT. This sequence joins TRBV27 and TRBJ1-6, with D maybe TRBD1 (5 bases). V lost 7 bases to trimming and J lost 3 bases, with 10 bases between them. Per the germline V gene, CDR1 is MNHEY and CDR2 is SMNVEV (reference sequence). CDR3 size: 14 residues.

The count of this clone is one. V and J are TRBV28 and TRBJ1-3, with 9 bases matching TRBD1. This CDR3 is 14 amino acids long. Germline loops: CDR1 MDHEN, CDR2 SYDVKM. The J segment lost 8 bases and the V segment lost 6 bases, leaving 8 bases of the junction unmatched. CDR3 residues: CASSPGTGTHTIYF. The CDR3 region has the DNA TGTGCCAGCAGCCCTGGGACAGGGACGCACACCATATATTTT.

The count of this clone is one. This chain links TRBV28 with TRBJ1-1; 8 nucleotides agree with TRBD1. Germline assignment: CDR1 MDHEN and CDR2 SYDVKM. The CDR3 totals 15 residues. The J segment lost 4 bases and the V segment lost 6 bases, leaving 10 bases of the junction unmatched. CDR3 nucleotide sequence: TGTGCCAGCAGGGGCGGGGGACAGGTATTCACTGAAGCTTTCTTT. This translates into CASRGGGQVFTEAFF.

This clone has a single count. The genes are TRBV6-5 and TRBJ1-1, with a weak D call TRBD1 (5 bases). The CDR3 extends over 13 amino acids. Germline V lookup: CDR1 MNHEY, CDR2 SVGAGI. V was pared by 7 bases and J by 8 bases, with 17 bases between. The CDR3 loop is CASTMKTTAEAFF. In DNA, the CDR3 is TGTGCCAGCACCATGAAGACGACAGCCGAAGCTTTCTTT.

The chain recombines TRBV28 with TRBJ1-4; D not resolved. In germline, CDR1 is MDHEN, CDR2 SYDVKM. The CDR3 is made up of 15 amino acids. V was clipped by 0 bases and J by 8 bases, with 13 bases between them. The CDR3 reads CASSLWRAGSEKLFF. DNA of the CDR3: TGTGCCAGCAGTTTATGGAGGGCGGGGAGCGAAAAACTGTTTTTT. Full variable domain (outside the CDR3, taken from reference TRBV28 and TRBJ1-4): DVKVTQSSRYLVKRTGEKVFLECVQDMDHENMFWYRQDPGLGLRLIYFSYDVKMKEKGDIPEGYSVSREKKERFSLILESASTNQTSMYLCASSLWRAGSEKLFFGSGTQLSVL.

The J gene is TRBJ2-1, the V gene TRBV7-2; 11 bases are a match to TRBD2. This CDR3 contains 15 residues. V shed 4 bases and J 9 bases; nucleotides not matched to a gene: 8. The germline V gene has CDR1 SGHTA and CDR2 FQGNSA. The CDR3 here is CASSSTLAGGGEQFF. In DNA, the CDR3 is TGTGCCAGCAGCTCCACCCTAGCGGGAGGAGGTGAGCAGTTCTTC.

The chain recombines TRBV10-1 with TRBJ2-7, with D unresolved. CDR1 and CDR2 (germline): WNHNN, SYGVQD (reference sequence). This CDR3 has 12 residues. Between the trimmed V and J ends, which lost 7 bases and 3 bases, there was a span of 10 bases. CDR3 nucleotides: TGCGCCAGCACTGCCGGCGGCTACGAGCAGTACTTC. Its translation is CASTAGGYEQYF.

DNA for the CDR3: TGTGCCAGTACCTCAGGGGCAGAGTTTAGTCAGCCCCAGCATTTT. Its translation is CASTSGAEFSQPQHF. The chain couples TRBV19 to TRBJ1-5, with a possible D match to TRBD1 (6 bases). The CDR3 totals 15 residues. The ends were cut back, 7 bases at V and 6 bases at J, with 19 bases in the middle. The V gene's germline CDR1 is LNHDA and CDR2 SQIVND (reference sequence).

V is TRBV19 and J is TRBJ2-7; maybe TRBD2 (5 bases). V was trimmed by 5 bases and J by 0 bases, leaving 11 bases between them. This CDR3 region has 14 residues. The germline gives CDR1 LNHDA, CDR2 SQIVND (reference sequence). The CDR3 DNA follows: TGTGCCAGTAGTGAGGACTGGAGCTCCTACGAGCAGTACTTC. This gives the protein CASSEDWSSYEQYF. Looking up the rest from reference TRBV19 and TRBJ2-7 gives the full variable domain: DGGITQSPKYLFRKEGQNVTLSCEQNLNHDAMYWYRQDPGQGLRLIYYSQIVNDFQKGDIAEGYSVSREKKESFPLTVTSAQKNPTAFYLCASSEDWSSYEQYFGPGTRLTVT.

This chain joins TRBV11-1 and TRBJ2-3; TRBD2 is a possible D gene (6 bases). The V gene lost 1 base and the J gene lost 9 bases, with 11 bases spanning the gap. Germline loops: CDR1 SGHAT, CDR2 FQDESV (reference sequence). The CDR3 contains 13 residues. CDR3 amino acids: CASSLGRESTQYF. The CDR3 nucleotides are TGTGCCAGCAGCTTAGGGCGGGAATCAACGCAGTATTTT.

The CDR3 spells CASSVGDRAEKLFF. The CDR3 DNA reads TGTGCCAGCAGCGTAGGGGACAGGGCTGAAAAACTGTTTTTT. The V gene is TRBV9, the J gene TRBJ1-4, with 9 bases identical to TRBD1. The V gene end was trimmed by 0 bases and the J gene end by 7 bases; junction bases not matched to a gene: 1. There are 14 residues in the CDR3. The germline V gene encodes CDR1 SGDLS and CDR2 YYNGEE.

J is TRBJ1-3 and V is TRBV7-3, with D uncertain. Trimming took 3 bases from V and 4 from J, leaving 7 bases between them. CDR3 length: 13 amino acids. Germline V CDR1 and CDR2: SGHTA, FQGTGA. The CDR3 reads CASSLMGGNTIYF. The CDR3 DNA follows: TGTGCCAGCAGCTTGATGGGCGGAAACACCATATATTTT. The full variable domain, its missing parts supplied by reference TRBV7-3 and TRBJ1-3, is GAGVSQTPSNKVTEKGKYVELRCDPISGHTALYWYRQSLGQGPEFLIYFQGTGAADDSGLPNDRFFAVRPEGSVSTLKIQRTERGDSAVYLCASSLMGGNTIYFGEGSWLTVV.

The chain is built from TRBV19 and TRBJ2-1; D remains unclear. Germline assignment: CDR1 LNHDA and CDR2 SQIVND (reference sequence). The CDR3 has 12 amino acids. The DNA for the CDR3 is TGTGCAATAACGAGCTCCTACAATGAGCAGTTCTTC. This codes for CAITSSYNEQFF.

This chain links TRBV9 with TRBJ1-1, with 9 bases that match TRBD1. Unmatched junction bases numbered 4, after V lost 3 bases and J lost 1 base. The CDR3 consists of 15 residues. The germline gives CDR1 SGDLS, CDR2 YYNGEE. CDR3 bases: TGTGCCAGCAGCGCCCGACAGGGGGAGAACACTGAAGCTTTCTTT. It specifies CASSARQGENTEAFF.

This clone was counted a few times. The genes are TRBV11-2 and TRBJ2-2; 12 bases align to TRBD2. This CDR3 is 17 amino acids long. J lost 7 bases, V lost 3 bases, and 9 bases had no gene match. Germline V gene sequence: CDR1 SGHAT, CDR2 FQNNGV. CDR3 loop: CASSLAPLAGGGGELFF. The DNA for the CDR3 is TGTGCCAGCAGCTTGGCTCCTCTAGCGGGAGGGGGCGGGGAGCTGTTTTTT.

The V and J genes are TRBV27 and TRBJ2-7, with 13 bases matching TRBD2. In germline, CDR1 is MNHEY, CDR2 SMNVEV (reference sequence). This CDR3 spans 17 amino acids. V was clipped by 2 bases and J by 2 bases; unmatched bases: 6. The CDR3 bases are TGTGCCAGCAGTTTACGACTAGCGGGAGGTGGGACCTACGAGCAGTACTTC. Translating gives CASSLRLAGGGTYEQYF.

The chain links TRBV25-1 to TRBJ2-5; TRBD2 matches at 7 bases. Germline V gene lookup returns CDR1 MGHDK and CDR2 SYGVNS. J gave up 2 bases and V 0 bases, and 9 bases lay outside the gene matches. The CDR3 covers 17 residues. In DNA, the CDR3 is TGTGCCAGCAGTGAATATCTCCTAGCGGTGTCTCAAGAGACCCAGTACTTC. It is translated as CASSEYLLAVSQETQYF.

This clone was seen a handful of times. The J gene is TRBJ2-1, the V gene TRBV9; 10 positions agree with TRBD2. Trimming removed 1 base from V and 4 bases from J; junction bases left unmatched: 5. The CDR3 contains 16 residues. CDR1 is SGDLS and CDR2 is YYNGEE in the germline V gene. The CDR3 is CASSVSPAGGYNEQFF. The CDR3 nucleotides are TGTGCCAGCAGCGTATCGCCAGCGGGAGGGTACAATGAGCAGTTCTTC.

The rearrangement uses TRBV5-1 and TRBJ1-2; no reliable D call. V gave up 2 bases and J gave up 2 bases, with 13 bases separating them. This CDR3 is built from 15 residues. Per the germline V gene, CDR1 is SGHRS and CDR2 is YFSETQ. The CDR3 loop reads CASSFGVSVNYGYTF. CDR3 DNA: TGCGCCAGCAGCTTCGGCGTCAGCGTAAACTATGGCTACACCTTC.

This clone occurred once. The chain carries TRBV19 and TRBJ1-4, with D possibly TRBD1 on 5 matching bases. Trimming stripped 3 bases from V and 4 bases from J, with 9 bases between. Germline assignment: CDR1 LNHDA and CDR2 SQIVND (reference sequence). This CDR3 has 14 residues. In nucleotides, the CDR3 is TGTGCCAGTAGTATTGGGGCGAATAATGAAAAACTGTTTTTT. Protein: CASSIGANNEKLFF. Filled out from reference TRBV19 and TRBJ1-4, the complete variable domain reads DGGITQSPKYLFRKEGQNVTLSCEQNLNHDAMYWYRQDPGQGLRLIYYSQIVNDFQKGDIAEGYSVSREKKESFPLTVTSAQKNPTAFYLCASSIGANNEKLFFGSGTQLSVL.

The CDR3 reads CASSSRGGTGDPSSPLHF. In nucleotides, the CDR3 is TGTGCCAGCAGCTCCCGAGGGGGGACAGGGGATCCATCGTCACCCCTCCACTTT. The V call is TRBV7-9, the J call TRBJ1-6, with 10 bases that match TRBD1. J lost 10 bases, V lost 4 bases, and 16 bases had no gene match. CDR3 length: 18 amino acids. Germline V gene sequence: CDR1 SEHNR, CDR2 FQNEAQ (reference sequence).

The J gene is TRBJ2-4, the V gene TRBV12-3 or TRBV12-4; 8 bases agree with TRBD1. The CDR3 spans 13 residues. Trimming took 2 bases from V and 7 from J; bases not matched to a gene: 1. The CDR3 is CASSLRQGNIQYF. The CDR3 DNA sequence: TGTGCCAGCAGTTTAAGACAGGGGAACATTCAGTACTTC.

The J gene is TRBJ2-1, the V gene TRBV2, with 11 bases that match TRBD1. J was trimmed by 7 bases and V by 6 bases; bases with no gene match: 5. CDR3 size: 14 residues. CDR1 SNHLY and CDR2 FYNNEI come from the germline V gene. CDR3 nucleotides: TGTGCCAGCAGAGGACAGGGGGCGATAAATGAGCAGTTCTTC. Amino acid sequence: CASRGQGAINEQFF.

This chain uses TRBV27 with TRBJ2-1, with D tentatively TRBD2 (5 bases). Germline-derived CDR1 and CDR2 are MNHEY and SMNVEV (reference sequence). V was shortened by 8 bases and J by 5 bases, with 13 bases between the two germline ends. CDR3 length: 13 residues. The chain's CDR3 is CASSQRRNNEQFF. The CDR3 DNA reads TGTGCCAGCTCCCAGCGGAGAAACAATGAGCAGTTCTTC.

The chain carries TRBV10-3 and TRBJ2-3; tentative D call: TRBD2 (7 bases). The V gene's germline CDR1 is ENHRY and CDR2 SYGVKD. CDR3 length: 17 amino acids. The V end lost 4 bases, the J end lost 0 bases, and 17 bases lay between the germline ends. Here the CDR3 DNA reads TGTGCCATCAGTGCGGGGGGCCTAATCTCTAGCACAGATACGCAGTATTTT. Protein sequence: CAISAGGLISSTDTQYF.

V gene TRBV7-2 combines with J gene TRBJ2-7, with no clear D. The germline V and J ends were trimmed by 1 base and 4 bases, with 14 bases remaining between them. Germline V gene sequence: CDR1 SGHTA, CDR2 FQGNSA. This CDR3 comprises 15 residues. The CDR3 region is CASSLVSDIKYEQYF. The CDR3 region has the DNA TGTGCCAGCAGCTTAGTTTCAGATATCAAGTACGAGCAGTACTTC.